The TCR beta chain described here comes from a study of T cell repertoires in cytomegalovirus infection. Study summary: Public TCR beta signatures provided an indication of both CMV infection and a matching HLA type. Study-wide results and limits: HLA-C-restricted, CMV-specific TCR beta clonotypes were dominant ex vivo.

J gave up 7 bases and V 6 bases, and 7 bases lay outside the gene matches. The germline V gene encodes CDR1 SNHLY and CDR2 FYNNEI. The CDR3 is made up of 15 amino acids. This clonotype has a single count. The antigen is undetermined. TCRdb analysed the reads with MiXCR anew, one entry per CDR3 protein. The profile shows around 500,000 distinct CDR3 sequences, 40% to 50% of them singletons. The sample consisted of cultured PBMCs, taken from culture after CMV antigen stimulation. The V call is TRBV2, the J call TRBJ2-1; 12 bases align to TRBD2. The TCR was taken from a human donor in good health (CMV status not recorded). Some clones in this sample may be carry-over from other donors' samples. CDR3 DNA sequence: TGTGCCAGCAGCCCACTAGCGGGGGGCCGTAATGAGCAGTTCTTC. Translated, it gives CASSPLAGGRNEQFF.